The rows below give T cell receptor beta chains drawn from one sample of a study of cytomegalovirus exposure and HLA in healthy donors. The protocol was immunoSEQ multiplex PCR, while the TCRdb copy is restricted to in-frame clones and leaves out a portion. The repertoire holds 160,000 or so clones, roughly four fifths seen once, with 1% in the top ten. Sequencing was carried out using PBMCs. The receptors originated from a woman aged 40 to 50 in good health and CMV-seronegative. Both conserved end residues are trimmed from each CDR3. The size entry is marked missing in some rows and otherwise reads once, few, many or a size class.

CDR3 | size | J | length | V
ASSLVSSGNTDTQY | - | TRBJ2-3 | 14 | TRBV5-1
ASSRSLSETQY | - | TRBJ2-5 | 11 | TRBV7-8
AISGQAGANVLT | - | TRBJ2-6 | 12 | TRBV10-3
ASSLDTNYGYT | - | TRBJ1-2 | 11 | TRBV5-1
ASLQSFNDGYT | once | TRBJ1-2 | 11 | TRBV30
ATSRDGGTYGYT | - | TRBJ1-2 | 12 | TRBV15
ASSFIGATYGYT | few | TRBJ1-2 | 12 | TRBV13
ASSYQATSGSYEQY | - | TRBJ2-7 | 14 | TRBV5-1
ASSIDLTGQGGYT | - | TRBJ1-2 | 13 | TRBV19
ASSFLYLDGRETQY | - | TRBJ2-5 | 14 | TRBV11-3
ASSYGSTQY | few | TRBJ2-3 | 9 | TRBV11-3
ASSLGPRQETQY | - | TRBJ2-5 | 12 | TRBV27
SVGRGHQETQY | - | TRBJ2-5 | 11 | TRBV29-1
ASSIGGNEQF | - | TRBJ2-1 | 10 | TRBV19
ASKDLPGKHEQY | - | TRBJ2-7 | 12 | TRBV19
ASLFPRNTEAF | - | TRBJ1-1 | 11 | TRBV6-6
ASSPLGGEKKLF | - | TRBJ1-4 | 12 | TRBV6-5
ASSYSEGAGYEQY | - | TRBJ2-7 | 13 | TRBV6-5
ASSPTGFLYGYT | - | TRBJ1-2 | 12 | TRBV28
ASSPRGADTEAF | few | TRBJ1-1 | 12 | TRBV18
ASSPFPGGVEYGYT | - | TRBJ1-2 | 14 | TRBV23-1
ASSLDSAISYEQY | - | TRBJ2-7 | 13 | TRBV5-1
ASSYSRSSYEQY | once | TRBJ2-7 | 12 | TRBV6-6
ASSSETGNYGYT | - | TRBJ1-2 | 12 | TRBV27
ASSLGLDRDTQY | - | TRBJ2-3 | 12 | TRBV5-1
ASSFSGKFDEQF | once | TRBJ2-1 | 12 | TRBV11-2
ASSGTGRFHGYT | - | TRBJ1-2 | 12 | TRBV28
ASTGAGNTIY | - | TRBJ1-3 | 10 | TRBV28
AWSKRQGSDEQF | - | TRBJ2-1 | 12 | TRBV30
AISPGTSGRNYNEQF | - | TRBJ2-1 | 15 | TRBV10-3
ASSLNTGELF | - | TRBJ2-2 | 10 | TRBV11-2
ASSSRQKETQY | - | TRBJ2-5 | 11 | TRBV5-1
ASHSGPYEQY | - | TRBJ2-7 | 10 | TRBV28
ASSQETDTGELF | - | TRBJ2-2 | 12 | TRBV4-1
ASSYWGRTDTQY | - | TRBJ2-3 | 12 | TRBV6-5
ASGFGETQY | - | TRBJ2-5 | 9 | TRBV7-3
ASSFRRLSEAF | - | TRBJ1-1 | 11 | TRBV28
ASSLGAGAAEQY | - | TRBJ2-7 | 12 | TRBV27
ASSRDRVEGYT | - | TRBJ1-2 | 11 | TRBV6-1
ASSLDRTGVNYGYT | - | TRBJ1-2 | 14 | TRBV5-1
ASSVVSGRGVEQF | once | TRBJ2-1 | 13 | TRBV9
AVDIAEQY | - | TRBJ2-7 | 8 | TRBV30
ASSEGEGGQPQH | few | TRBJ1-5 | 12 | TRBV6-1
ASSGETINTEAF | - | TRBJ1-1 | 12 | TRBV5-1
ASSQPPGTGRPQH | - | TRBJ1-5 | 13 | TRBV18
ASSERGGASIEAF | - | TRBJ1-1 | 13 | TRBV27
ASSLLAAGANVLT | few | TRBJ2-6 | 13 | TRBV7-9
ASRPTSGTNEQF | - | TRBJ2-1 | 12 | TRBV2
ASSQSSSGWKNEKLF | - | TRBJ1-4 | 15 | TRBV16
SVEPPGGEQY | - | TRBJ2-7 | 10 | TRBV29-1
ASREASGSMYEQY | - | TRBJ2-7 | 13 | TRBV6-1
ASSVDQWEAPYEQY | once | TRBJ2-7 | 14 | TRBV9
ASSSLEFGGLAGNEQF | - | TRBJ2-1 | 16 | TRBV7-6
ASSLVEAVYEQY | - | TRBJ2-7 | 12 | TRBV7-2
ASSEMVAGGNEQY | - | TRBJ2-7 | 13 | TRBV6-1
ASSLSGRAYEQY | - | TRBJ2-7 | 12 | TRBV5-8
AWSLGPGIFC | once | TRBJ2-7 | 10 | TRBV30
AWSLAGGSYNEQF | - | TRBJ2-1 | 13 | TRBV30
ASSVGTGVTYEQY | - | TRBJ2-7 | 13 | TRBV9